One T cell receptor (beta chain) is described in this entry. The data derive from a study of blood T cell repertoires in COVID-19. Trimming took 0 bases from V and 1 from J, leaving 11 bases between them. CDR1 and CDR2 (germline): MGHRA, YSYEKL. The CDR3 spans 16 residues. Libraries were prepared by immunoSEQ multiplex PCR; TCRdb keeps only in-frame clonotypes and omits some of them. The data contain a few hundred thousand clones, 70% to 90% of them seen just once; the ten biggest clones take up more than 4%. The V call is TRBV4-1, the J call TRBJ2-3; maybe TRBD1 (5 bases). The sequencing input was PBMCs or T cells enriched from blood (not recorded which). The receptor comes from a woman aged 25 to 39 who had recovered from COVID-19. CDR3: CASSQESGFRTDTQYF. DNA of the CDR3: TGCGCCAGCAGCCAAGAATCAGGGTTTCGCACAGATACGCAGTATTTT.